These T cell receptor beta chains were read from a single sample in a study of T cells after yellow fever vaccination. TCRdb re-called the 5' RACE reads through MiXCR, storing one row per CDR3 protein. The sample contains roughly 240,000 distinct CDR3 sequences, over 6.5% of which appear only once. The sample in question was CD4+ T cells sorted from PBMCs, obtained on the day of the yellow fever booster vaccination. The origin of the receptors is a man between 25 and 39 years old who received the YFV17D yellow fever vaccine. CDR3s leave out the opening cysteine and the closing phenylalanine or tryptophan. D genes are given only for firm matches.

cdr3_aa | j_call | d_call | v_call
SVELGDYEQY | TRBJ2-7 | . | TRBV29-1
ASSFPQRGGADTQY | TRBJ2-3 | TRBD2 | TRBV5-1
ASSFDIYEQY | TRBJ2-7 | . | TRBV5-5
ASSLNRGNGIQY | TRBJ2-4 | TRBD1 | TRBV13
ASTPGSGTQPQH | TRBJ1-5 | . | TRBV6-2/TRBV6-3
ASSLVIETQY | TRBJ2-5 | . | TRBV5-1
ASSLGRGPAEAF | TRBJ1-1 | TRBD1 | TRBV5-1
ASLGQGRYNEQF | TRBJ2-1 | TRBD1 | TRBV12-3/TRBV12-4
ASSMTGINSPLH | TRBJ1-6 | TRBD1 | TRBV7-3
ASSFATGGINEQF | TRBJ2-1 | TRBD1 | TRBV11-2
ASSLWRDRGTEAF | TRBJ1-1 | TRBD1 | TRBV28
ASSFSLGGFPKTIQY | TRBJ2-4 | . | TRBV7-3
ASSLQGLSYEQY | TRBJ2-7 | TRBD1 | TRBV5-1
ASSLGLAMETQY | TRBJ2-5 | TRBD2 | TRBV11-2
ASSLGQAYARY | TRBJ2-7 | . | TRBV12-3/TRBV12-4
ASEGYEQY | TRBJ2-7 | . | TRBV2
ASSMTATNEKLF | TRBJ1-4 | . | TRBV6-1
ASSQDSPQGLYEQY | TRBJ2-7 | . | TRBV4-2
SVNIGGFGELF | TRBJ2-2 | . | TRBV29-1
ASGQGNTIY | TRBJ1-3 | . | TRBV12-3/TRBV12-4
ASSLASSSGNTIY | TRBJ1-3 | . | TRBV12-3/TRBV12-4
ASRNRGGETQY | TRBJ2-5 | . | TRBV6-1
SVAGTSGRGIDTQY | TRBJ2-3 | TRBD2 | TRBV29-1
ASSMGFRGGAHHGYT | TRBJ1-2 | . | TRBV6-1
SVSGQSYNEQF | TRBJ2-1 | . | TRBV29-1
SARKPTSGRVKTQY | TRBJ2-5 | TRBD2 | TRBV20-1
ASGFITTTSGNNEQF | TRBJ2-1 | TRBD2 | TRBV6-2/TRBV6-3
ASSLEKQGSTYEQY | TRBJ2-7 | TRBD1 | TRBV5-1
ASSPLGTEVTGELF | TRBJ2-2 | TRBD1 | TRBV4-3
SAKLLDEQY | TRBJ2-7 | . | TRBV20-1
ASSLLGVTPYGYT | TRBJ1-2 | . | TRBV12-3/TRBV12-4